The text below deals with one T cell receptor beta chain. This CDR3 is built from 16 residues. The germline CDR1 and CDR2 sequences are SGHDT and YYEEEE. The V gene lost 4 bases and the J gene lost 7 bases, with 21 bases spanning the gap. PCR used 60 Vbeta primers and 13 Jbeta primers. Clones were read by immunoSEQ multiplex PCR, and TCRdb kept only the in-frame ones, dropping some. The sample yields about 98,000 clones, roughly 76% seen once. The sample originates from a study of cytomegalovirus exposure and HLA in healthy donors. About the research overall: Genotyping showed 75% to 90% of almost 400 donors falling in the Caucasian-associated ancestry cluster.

The sequencing input was PBMCs. This chain joins TRBV5-6 and TRBJ1-5; D unresolved. This clonotype was sampled from a man aged 45-65 years in good health and CMV-seronegative. CDR3 protein: CASSTSRGAHIQPQHF. CDR3 nucleotides: TGTGCCAGCAGCACCTCGAGAGGAGCCCACATCCAGCCCCAGCATTTT.